These T cell receptor beta chains were read from a single sample in a study of breast tumors, draining lymph nodes, adjacent tissues. TCRdb ran MiXCR on the multiplex PCR reads and lists one entry per CDR3 protein. The data contain fewer than 140,000 distinct CDR3 sequences, more than 25% of them singletons. Sequenced: axillary lymph node tissue. The receptors here all came from a female donor with breast cancer. Some clones in this sample may be carry-over from other donors' samples. The CDR3 runs from the conserved cysteine through the conserved F or W. The order of the fields is D gene, V gene, J gene, CDR3 length, clone size, CDR3 DNA, CDR3 protein. A D gene is named only where the DNA matches it firmly. For some rows the clone size is stated as once, few or many, or as a class when expanded; others skip it.

d_call: TRBD2
v_call: TRBV19
j_call: TRBJ2-2
cdr3_length: 15
clone_size: -
cdr3_nt: TGTGCCAGTATCGGGCTAGCGGCCAGCACCGGGGAGCTGGTTTTT
cdr3_aa: CASIGLAASTGELVF

d_call: -
v_call: TRBV24-1
j_call: TRBJ2-2
cdr3_length: 16
clone_size: many
cdr3_nt: TGTGCCACCAGTGATTTGGGCAGGACGAACACCGGGGAGCTGTTTTTT
cdr3_aa: CATSDLGRTNTGELFF

d_call: -
v_call: TRBV7-9
j_call: TRBJ2-7
cdr3_length: 12
clone_size: -
cdr3_nt: TGTGCCAGCAGCTCCGACAGCCTCGAGCAGTACTTC
cdr3_aa: CASSSDSLEQYF

d_call: TRBD1
v_call: TRBV6-7
j_call: TRBJ1-5
cdr3_length: 13
clone_size: many
cdr3_nt: TGTGCCACCCCGGGACAGATCAATCAGCCCCAGCATTTT
cdr3_aa: CATPGQINQPQHF

d_call: -
v_call: TRBV3-1
j_call: TRBJ1-4
cdr3_length: 15
clone_size: many
cdr3_nt: TGTGCCAGCAGCCAAACGGGGGAGGTACGGGAAAAACTGTTTTTT
cdr3_aa: CASSQTGEVREKLFF

d_call: -
v_call: TRBV25-1
j_call: TRBJ1-2
cdr3_length: 13
clone_size: many
cdr3_nt: TGTGCCAGCAGTCCACAGGGTTTCTATGGCTACACCTTC
cdr3_aa: CASSPQGFYGYTF

d_call: -
v_call: TRBV7-9
j_call: TRBJ1-2
cdr3_length: 15
clone_size: many
cdr3_nt: TGTGCCAGCAGCTTAGCGCCGGGACTTCCCTATGGCTACCCCTTC
cdr3_aa: CASSLAPGLPYGYPF

d_call: TRBD1
v_call: TRBV6-1
j_call: TRBJ2-2
cdr3_length: 14
clone_size: many
cdr3_nt: TGTGCCAGCAGAAGACAGGGATTGTCCGGGGAGCTGTTTTTT
cdr3_aa: CASRRQGLSGELFF

d_call: -
v_call: TRBV28
j_call: TRBJ2-5
cdr3_length: 15
clone_size: few
cdr3_nt: TGTGCCAGCAGGTCGGGACTGCTTCTCCAAGAGACCCAGTACTTC
cdr3_aa: CASRSGLLLQETQYF

d_call: -
v_call: TRBV6-5
j_call: TRBJ2-1
cdr3_length: 13
clone_size: many
cdr3_nt: TGTGCCAGCAGTCACTCCGCAGGAAATGAGCAGTTCTTC
cdr3_aa: CASSHSAGNEQFF

d_call: TRBD2
v_call: TRBV9
j_call: TRBJ2-3
cdr3_length: 19
clone_size: many
cdr3_nt: TGTGCCAGCAGCGCCTTTGTAGCGGGGGGGCCGTTGAGCACAGATACGCAGTATTTT
cdr3_aa: CASSAFVAGGPLSTDTQYF

d_call: TRBD1
v_call: TRBV6-1
j_call: TRBJ2-3
cdr3_length: 13
clone_size: many
cdr3_nt: TGTGCCGGCAGACAGGGGGCCGGAGATACGCAGTATTTT
cdr3_aa: CAGRQGAGDTQYF

d_call: TRBD1
v_call: TRBV27
j_call: TRBJ1-6
cdr3_length: 14
clone_size: many
cdr3_nt: TGTGCCAGCAGACAGGGGGGACCTGATTCACCCCTCCACTTT
cdr3_aa: CASRQGGPDSPLHF

d_call: -
v_call: TRBV29-1
j_call: TRBJ2-2
cdr3_length: 14
clone_size: many
cdr3_nt: TGCAGCGTGGGCCCGGGGGCGAACACCGGGGAGCTGTTTTTT
cdr3_aa: CSVGPGANTGELFF

d_call: -
v_call: TRBV5-5
j_call: TRBJ1-1
cdr3_length: 14
clone_size: -
cdr3_nt: TGTGCCAGCAGCTTGTTACCTGCGGTCGATGAAGCTTTCTTT
cdr3_aa: CASSLLPAVDEAFF

d_call: -
v_call: TRBV9
j_call: TRBJ2-5
cdr3_length: 13
clone_size: -
cdr3_nt: TGTGCCAGCAGCGTAGGCCGACAAGAGACCCAGTACTTC
cdr3_aa: CASSVGRQETQYF

d_call: TRBD2
v_call: TRBV7-3
j_call: TRBJ2-3
cdr3_length: 16
clone_size: -
cdr3_nt: TGTGCCAGCAGCTTAGGGGCTAGCGGGGGAGGAGATACGCAGTATTTT
cdr3_aa: CASSLGASGGGDTQYF

d_call: TRBD1
v_call: TRBV5-1
j_call: TRBJ2-1
cdr3_length: 17
clone_size: many
cdr3_nt: TGCGCCAGCAGCCCACCTCCTCGGACAGGGGGCTACAATGAGCAGTTCTTC
cdr3_aa: CASSPPPRTGGYNEQFF

d_call: TRBD2
v_call: TRBV7-2
j_call: TRBJ2-5
cdr3_length: 18
clone_size: many
cdr3_nt: TGTGCCAGCAGCTACGGGACTAGCGGGGGGGCCCAAAGGGAGACCCAGTACTTC
cdr3_aa: CASSYGTSGGAQRETQYF

d_call: TRBD2
v_call: TRBV6-2/TRBV6-3
j_call: TRBJ2-3
cdr3_length: 21
clone_size: many
cdr3_nt: TGTGCCAGCAGTTACACCCCTTCGAGCGGGGCCGTCCGTTTGGGCACAGATACGCAGTATTTT
cdr3_aa: CASSYTPSSGAVRLGTDTQYF

d_call: TRBD1
v_call: TRBV24-1
j_call: TRBJ1-5
cdr3_length: 16
clone_size: -
cdr3_nt: TGTGCCACCAGTGATCCGGGACAGGGAAGGAATCAGCCCCAGCATTTT
cdr3_aa: CATSDPGQGRNQPQHF

d_call: -
v_call: TRBV12-3/TRBV12-4
j_call: TRBJ1-6
cdr3_length: 14
clone_size: many
cdr3_nt: TGTGCCAGCACCCTGCGTGGGGAAATTGGGCCCCTCCACTTT
cdr3_aa: CASTLRGEIGPLHF

d_call: -
v_call: TRBV5-8
j_call: TRBJ1-3
cdr3_length: 16
clone_size: many
cdr3_nt: TGTGCCAGCAGCTCAGCAACAGCGACGCCTGGAAACACCATATATTTT
cdr3_aa: CASSSATATPGNTIYF

d_call: -
v_call: TRBV6-2/TRBV6-3
j_call: TRBJ2-1
cdr3_length: 13
clone_size: many
cdr3_nt: TGTGCCAGCAGTCAAATGTCAGTCAATGAGCAGTTCTTC
cdr3_aa: CASSQMSVNEQFF

d_call: TRBD1
v_call: TRBV2
j_call: TRBJ1-1
cdr3_length: 14
clone_size: many
cdr3_nt: TGTGCCAGCAGGGCGACCGGGACAGAGTCTGAAGCTTTCTTT
cdr3_aa: CASRATGTESEAFF

d_call: TRBD2
v_call: TRBV19
j_call: TRBJ2-3
cdr3_length: 17
clone_size: many
cdr3_nt: TGTGCCAGTAGTCGATGGGGACTAGCGGGAGGAACAGATACGCAGTATTTT
cdr3_aa: CASSRWGLAGGTDTQYF

d_call: -
v_call: TRBV29-1
j_call: TRBJ2-7
cdr3_length: 13
clone_size: -
cdr3_nt: TGCAGCGTTGTTCGGGACACAATTGGCGAGCAGTACTTC
cdr3_aa: CSVVRDTIGEQYF

d_call: -
v_call: TRBV5-8
j_call: TRBJ2-3
cdr3_length: 17
clone_size: many
cdr3_nt: TGTGCCAGCAGCCATACCCCGCGGACCGCTAGCACAGATACGCAGTATTTT
cdr3_aa: CASSHTPRTASTDTQYF

d_call: -
v_call: TRBV3-1
j_call: TRBJ2-7
cdr3_length: 12
clone_size: many
cdr3_nt: TGTGCCAGCAGCCACTCAGGGGGAGGACTATACTTC
cdr3_aa: CASSHSGGGLYF

d_call: TRBD1
v_call: TRBV20-1
j_call: TRBJ1-4
cdr3_length: 15
clone_size: -
cdr3_nt: TGCAGTGCTAGAGAACCGACAGGGGCTAATGAAAAACTGTTTTTT
cdr3_aa: CSAREPTGANEKLFF

d_call: TRBD1
v_call: TRBV20-1
j_call: TRBJ1-4
cdr3_length: 15
clone_size: -
cdr3_nt: TGCAGTGCGCAGGCATTCGACAGGGAAAAGGAAAAACTGTTTTTT
cdr3_aa: CSAQAFDREKEKLFF

d_call: -
v_call: TRBV6-6
j_call: TRBJ2-5
cdr3_length: 16
clone_size: many
cdr3_nt: TGTGCCAGCAGTCACTCCCCGGTGGACTTTGGAGAGACCCAGTACTTC
cdr3_aa: CASSHSPVDFGETQYF